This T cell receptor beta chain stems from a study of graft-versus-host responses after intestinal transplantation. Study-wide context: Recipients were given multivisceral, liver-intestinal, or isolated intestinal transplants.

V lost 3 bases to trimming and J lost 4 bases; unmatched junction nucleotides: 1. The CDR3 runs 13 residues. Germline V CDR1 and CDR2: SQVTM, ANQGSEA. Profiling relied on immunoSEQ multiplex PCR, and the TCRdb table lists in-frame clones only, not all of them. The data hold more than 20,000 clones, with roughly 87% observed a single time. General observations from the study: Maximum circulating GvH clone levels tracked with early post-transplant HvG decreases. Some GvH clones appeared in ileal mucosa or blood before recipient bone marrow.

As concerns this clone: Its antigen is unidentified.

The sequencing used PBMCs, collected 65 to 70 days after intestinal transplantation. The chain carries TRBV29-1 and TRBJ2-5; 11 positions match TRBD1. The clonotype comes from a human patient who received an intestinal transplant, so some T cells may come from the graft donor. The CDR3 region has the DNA TGCAGCGTTGATGGGACAGGGGGAGAGACCCAGTACTTC. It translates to CSVDGTGGETQYF. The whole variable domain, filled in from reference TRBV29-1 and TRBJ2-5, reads SAVISQKPSRDICQRGTSLTIQCQVDSQVTMMFWYRQQPGQSLTLIATANQGSEATYESGFVIDKFPISRPNLTFSTLTVSNMSPEDSSIYLCSVDGTGGETQYFGPGTRLLVL.